The 26 T cell receptor beta chains below were found in one sample sequenced in a study of CD8 T cells in Susac syndrome. Random hexamers were used to reverse transcribe the RNA input (roughly 0.5 to 1 ug). Each CDR3 protein is one row after TCRdb ran MiXCR on the immunoSEQ multiplex PCR reads. The sample lists roughly 130,000 distinct CDR3 sequences, approximately 96% occurring once. Material for sequencing was CD4+ T cells from PBMCs. The source of these receptors is a human donor with Susac syndrome.

The rearrangement joins TRBV20-1 to TRBJ2-3; TRBD1 aligns across 9 bases. The CDR3 extends over 12 amino acids. Germline lookup yields CDR1 DFQATT and CDR2 SNEGSKA (reference sequence). The CDR3 nucleotides read TGCAGGGGGGGACAGGGTGCAGATACGCAGTATTTT. Translation: CRGGQGADTQYF.

This sequence joins TRBV12-3 or TRBV12-4 and TRBJ1-4; D is uncertain. This CDR3 region has 14 residues. V gave up 1 base and J gave up 8 bases, with 11 bases separating them. CDR3 bases: TGTGCCAGCAGTTTAGTGGGGAGTGGGGAAAAACTGTTTTTT. It codes for CASSLVGSGEKLFF.

The V and J genes are TRBV21-1 and TRBJ1-2; the tabulated D call, TRBD1, remains unverified against the DNA. TRBV21-1 is described as a pseudogene. The CDR3 extends over 13 amino acids. The CDR3: CASSKEKGHGYTF. CDR3 bases: TGTGCCAGCAGCAAAGAAAAGGGGCATGGCTACACCTTC.

This chain joins TRBV14 and TRBJ2-1; 14 bases align to TRBD2. CDR1 SGHDN and CDR2 FVKESK come from the germline V gene. This CDR3 spans 17 amino acids. V dropped 1 base and J dropped 12; count of bases not matched to a gene: 11. CDR3: CASSQALGLAGGRGQFF. CDR3 DNA sequence: TGTGCCAGCAGCCAAGCCCTAGGACTAGCGGGAGGTAGAGGGCAGTTCTTC.

Concerning this clonotype itself: A junction boundary mismatches the germline segment, possibly from a read error. The J gene is TRBJ1-2, the V gene TRBV30; D gene uncertain. CDR3 size: 11 residues. CDR1 GTSNPN and CDR2 SVGIG come from the germline V gene (reference sequence). CDR3 in amino acids: CAWSITRQWVF. In nucleotides, the CDR3 is TGTGCCTGGAGTATAACGAGGCAGTGGGTCTTC. The full variable domain, its missing parts supplied by reference TRBV30 and TRBJ1-2, is SQTIHQWPATLVQPVGSPLSLECTVEGTSNPNLYWYRQAAGRGLQLLFYSVGIGQISSEVPQNLSASRPQDRQFILSSKKLLLSDSGFYLCAWSITRQWVFGSGTRLTVV.

V gene TRBV7-6 combines with J gene TRBJ2-5; no clear D gene. CDR1 is SGHVS and CDR2 is FNYEAQ in the germline V gene. The V end lost 3 bases, the J end lost 0 bases, and 5 bases lay between the germline ends. This CDR3 is built from 13 residues. In DNA form, the CDR3 reads TGTGCCAGCAGCTTCCTGTACCAAGAGACCCAGTACTTC. Its protein is CASSFLYQETQYF.

This chain links TRBV20-1 with TRBJ2-7; D remains unclear. The CDR3 is 12 residues long. Trimming stripped 1 base from V and 4 bases from J, with 8 bases between. The germline CDR1 and CDR2 sequences are DFQATT and SNEGSKA (reference sequence). Written as DNA, the CDR3 is TGCAGTGCTAGAGGGTGGGAATACGAGCAGTACTTC. Its protein is CSARGWEYEQYF.

The gene calls are TRBV7-2 and TRBJ2-1; possible D gene TRBD1, 6 bases. V was cut by 5 bases and J by 15 bases, with 20 bases left in between. The CDR3 runs 13 residues. Germline CDR1 reads SGHTA; CDR2 reads FQGNSA. The CDR3 DNA reads as TGTGCCAGCAGCCCAGGGGACACGGGCACATGGTTCTTC. Protein: CASSPGDTGTWFF.

The chain couples TRBV2 to TRBJ2-6, with D hard to call. Germline CDR1 and CDR2: SNHLY and FYNNEI. The ends were cut back, 8 bases at V and 0 bases at J, with 11 bases in the middle. This CDR3 comprises 15 residues. CDR3 DNA: TGTGCCAGCCACAGCCTACACTCTGGGGCCAACGTCCTGACTTTC. Its protein is CASHSLHSGANVLTF. Filled out from reference TRBV2 and TRBJ2-6, the complete variable domain reads EPEVTQTPSHQVTQMGQEVILRCVPISNHLYFYWYRQILGQKVEFLVSFYNNEISEKSEIFDDQFSVERPDGSNFTLKIRSTKLEDSAMYFCASHSLHSGANVLTFGAGSRLTVL.

The chain has TRBV29-1 and TRBJ2-7, with 8 bases matching TRBD1. V lost 4 bases to trimming and J lost 11 bases; unmatched junction nucleotides: 7. The CDR3 has 11 residues. Germline V lookup: CDR1 SQVTM, CDR2 ANQGSEA. For the CDR3, the DNA is TGCAGCGTTGCCGGACAGGGAATAGAGTACTTC. This gives the protein CSVAGQGIEYF.

DNA of the CDR3: TGTGCCAGCAGTGAAGCTTTCGATGAGCAGTTCTTC. Its protein is CASSEAFDEQFF. The chain links TRBV6-1 to TRBJ2-1; D unresolved. The ends were cut back, 0 bases at V and 8 bases at J, with 5 bases in the middle. The CDR3 sequence is 12 residues long. Germline CDR1 is MNHNS and CDR2 is SASEGT.

About this clonotype: Its ends do not fully match the called genes, so a read error is possible. The V call is TRBV4-2, the J call TRBJ2-4, with 11 bases matching TRBD2. The CDR3 has 16 amino acids. Per germline, CDR1 LGHNA and CDR2 YNFKEQ. The CDR3 DNA reads TGTGCCAGCAGCCAAGGTCTAGCGGGGGGCAGCGCTGTGGAAAACTTC. Translation gives CASSQGLAGGSAVENF.

V and J are TRBV29-1 and TRBJ1-1, with D tentatively TRBD1 (5 bases). With 0 bases removed from V and 5 bases from J, the gap between germline ends came to 16 bases. Germline V lookup: CDR1 SQVTM, CDR2 ANQGSEA. This CDR3 region has 15 residues. Written as DNA, the CDR3 is TGCAGCGTTGAAGAAGGCTGGTCAAAGGGGACTGAAGCTTTCTTT. Translated: CSVEEGWSKGTEAFF.

This rearrangement joins TRBV20-1 to TRBJ2-1; 9 nucleotides match TRBD2. Germline V CDR1 and CDR2: DFQATT, SNEGSKA (reference sequence). After removal of 5 bases from V and 7 bases from J, the junction contained 12 bases not matched to a gene. CDR3 length: 15 amino acids. The CDR3 protein is CSAPGRAGGLNEQFF. The DNA for the CDR3 is TGCAGTGCTCCCGGCCGCGCGGGAGGGTTAAATGAGCAGTTCTTC.

The chain combines TRBV3-1 with TRBJ1-1; no firm D call. This CDR3 has 13 amino acids. Between the trimmed V and J ends, which lost 5 bases and 6 bases, there was a span of 13 bases. CDR1 LGHDT and CDR2 YNNKEL come from the germline V gene (reference sequence). This CDR3 reads CASSLLTGAEAFF. The CDR3 DNA is TGTGCCAGCAGCTTACTAACTGGGGCTGAAGCTTTCTTT.

The chain has TRBV18 and TRBJ2-3; TRBD1 matches at 10 bases. The CDR3 is 14 amino acids. The V segment lost 6 bases and the J segment 5 bases; nucleotides outside the gene matches: 5. The germline CDR1 and CDR2 sequences are KGHSH and LQKENI. The CDR3 sequence: CASSGQGFLDTQYF. The CDR3 nucleotides are TGTGCCAGCTCGGGACAGGGGTTCTTAGATACGCAGTATTTT.

The gene calls are TRBV7-9 and TRBJ2-1, with TRBD1 matching over 9 bases. With V trimmed by 2 bases and J by 2 bases, 4 bases remained unmatched. The CDR3 is made up of 16 amino acids. Germline lookup yields CDR1 SEHNR and CDR2 FQNEAQ (reference sequence). The CDR3 DNA sequence: TGTGCCAGCAGCTTATCTCGACAGGGGGCCTACAATGAGCAGTTCTTC. Its protein product is CASSLSRQGAYNEQFF.

This rearrangement joins TRBV9 to TRBJ2-5; tentatively, D is TRBD2 (6 bases). Germline loops: CDR1 SGDLS, CDR2 YYNGEE. V gave up 0 bases and J gave up 2 bases, with 11 bases separating them. The CDR3 is made up of 15 amino acids. CDR3 sequence reads: CASSVGAGWQETQYF. As DNA, the CDR3 is TGTGCCAGCAGCGTAGGAGCGGGTTGGCAAGAGACCCAGTACTTC.

The V and J genes are TRBV11-2 and TRBJ2-5, with a tentative D call TRBD1 (6 bases). Germline V gene lookup returns CDR1 SGHAT and CDR2 FQNNGV. This CDR3 is 15 amino acids long. V gave up 6 bases and J gave up 4 bases, with 18 bases separating them. DNA for the CDR3: TGTGCCAGCAGTTCTATCAGGGGTGGGGGAGAGACCCAGTACTTC. Translated: CASSSIRGGGETQYF.

This chain joins TRBV27 and TRBJ2-5; 8 bases agree with TRBD1. V was clipped by 5 bases and J by 5 bases; unmatched bases: 4. This CDR3 comprises 13 residues. In germline, CDR1 is MNHEY, CDR2 SMNVEV (reference sequence). The CDR3 nucleotides read TGTGCCAGCAGTAGGACAGGGAGGGAGACCCAGTACTTC. Protein product: CASSRTGRETQYF.

The J gene is TRBJ1-1, the V gene TRBV30, with TRBD1 matching 7 bases. The CDR3 totals 12 residues. The ends lost 7 bases at V and 9 bases at J; junction bases unmatched: 11. Germline values: CDR1 GTSNPN, CDR2 SVGIG (reference sequence). This chain's CDR3 is CALGQTAQQAFF. Here the CDR3 DNA reads TGTGCCTTGGGACAGACGGCCCAACAAGCTTTCTTT.

The CDR3 protein is CASSQNSGSIETQYF. CDR3 in DNA: TGTGCCAGCAGCCAGAATAGCGGGAGCATCGAGACCCAGTACTTC. J is TRBJ2-5 and V is TRBV3-1, with TRBD2 identical over 9 bases. The CDR3 extends over 15 amino acids. V trimming: 3 bases; J trimming: 5 bases; junction bases outside the gene matches: 7. Germline CDR1 and CDR2: LGHDT and YNNKEL (reference sequence).

This chain connects TRBV3-1 to TRBJ1-5; D is unclear. CDR1 is LGHDT, CDR2 YNNKEL, per germline (reference sequence). CDR3 size: 13 residues. V was shortened by 0 bases and J by 9 bases, with 9 bases between the two germline ends. Written as DNA, the CDR3 is TGTGCCAGCAGCCAAGATCTTTTGGGGCCCCAGCATTTT. Protein sequence: CASSQDLLGPQHF.

This chain links TRBV28 with TRBJ1-2; D is possibly TRBD1 (6 bases). Germline V lookup: CDR1 MDHEN, CDR2 SYDVKM. This CDR3 comprises 14 residues. V lost 5 bases and J 5 bases, leaving 15 bases between the germline ends. The CDR3 here is CASSGAGTSYGYTF. Written as DNA, the CDR3 is TGTGCCAGCAGTGGTGCCGGGACATCTTATGGCTACACCTTC.

The V call is TRBV12-3 or TRBV12-4, the J call TRBJ2-5, with D maybe TRBD1 (6 bases). The CDR3 covers 12 residues. Deletions cut 7 bases from V and 5 bases from J, with 11 bases between. CDR3 in DNA: TGTGCCAGCAAGGGGGAATCGGAGACCCAGTACTTC. This codes for CASKGESETQYF.

This clonotype was counted once. The chain is built from TRBV20-1 and TRBJ2-1; 7 bases are a match to TRBD2. Losses at the gene ends were 6 bases for V and 10 bases for J; bases not matched to a gene: 12. Germline-derived CDR1 and CDR2 are DFQATT and SNEGSKA (reference sequence). There are 13 residues in the CDR3. CDR3 sequence (DNA): TGCAGTGCGACCGGGACTATAATGAAGGAGCAGTTCTTC. It specifies CSATGTIMKEQFF.